The table lists the clone carrying this T cell receptor (beta chain) with a few counts. The target antigen is unknown. This record comes from a study of T cells in Graves' hyperthyroidism and ophthalmopathy. The germline V and J ends were trimmed by 0 bases and 5 bases, with 5 bases remaining between them. This CDR3 spans 13 amino acids. The germline V gene has CDR1 MNHEY and CDR2 SVGEGT. The CDR3 regions of TCR beta were amplified from RNA transcripts. RT-PCR in the first round (using the HTBI primer set) targeted the TCR CDR3. TCRdb re-called the multiplex PCR reads through MiXCR, storing one row per CDR3 protein. Of around 280,000 distinct CDR3 sequences listed, about 14% were seen once; the top ten hold 7.8%. Overall study findings and caveats: Ophthalmopathy, which appeared later, was predicted by the model a median 6.5 months before onset.

Sequencing was carried out using blood. The chain carries TRBV6-2 or TRBV6-3 and TRBJ2-1; D gene ambiguous. The sequence was obtained from a woman aged 25 to 39 with Graves' hyperthyroidism that later progressed to Graves' ophthalmopathy. CDR3: CASSYSYDNEQFF. The DNA of the CDR3 is TGTGCCAGCAGTTACTCCTACGACAATGAGCAGTTCTTC.